This TCR beta chain is drawn from a study of T-cell memory formation after mild COVID-19. TCR alpha and TCR beta cDNA libraries carrying sample barcodes and UMIs were produced by 5'RACE using constant-segment primers. TCRdb re-derived calls from the 5' RACE reads in MiXCR, one entry per CDR3 protein. The sample shows about 470,000 distinct CDR3 sequences, 20% to 30% of them seen only once. Points on this clonotype: Its cognate antigen is unknown.

The study's findings and limits: Contracting clones, day 15 to 85, had balanced CD4/CD8, and later expanders favored CD4+.

Germline V gene data show CDR1 as SGHNT and CDR2 as YYREEE (reference sequence). This CDR3 spans 14 amino acids. Between the trimmed V and J ends, which lost 3 bases and 3 bases, there was a span of 11 bases. Input material: PBMCs or a T cell subset sorted from them (not recorded which). This sequence was found in an adult woman who had mild COVID-19 (a few samples of this study predate the infection). Cell type and time point are not known. This sequence joins TRBV5-4 and TRBJ2-3; the D is unclear. The CDR3 DNA is TGTGCCAGCAGCTCAACGGACGTGACAGATACGCAGTATTTT. Amino acid sequence: CASSSTDVTDTQYF.